This TCR beta chain was found in a study of blood T cell repertoires in COVID-19. For the study at large: COVID-19 samples from acute and convalescent phases originated in the United States, Italy and Spain.

The method was immunoSEQ multiplex PCR; TCRdb's version includes in-frame clones alone and lacks a portion of them. Here the sample spans 70,000 to 85,000 clones, roughly 87% being singletons. Germline V gives CDR1 LNHDA, CDR2 SQIVND (reference sequence). The trim removed 6 bases at V and 4 bases at J, leaving 13 bases unmatched. There are 16 residues in the CDR3. The sample consisted of peripheral blood. J is TRBJ1-2 and V is TRBV19, with 8 bases that match TRBD1. The TCR was taken from a man aged 80 or over with acute or convalescent COVID-19. CDR3 region: CASSLTGTGNLYGYTF. As DNA, the CDR3 is TGTGCCAGTAGCTTGACCGGGACAGGAAACCTCTATGGCTACACCTTC. Full variable domain (rest looked up from reference TRBV19 and TRBJ1-2): DGGITQSPKYLFRKEGQNVTLSCEQNLNHDAMYWYRQDPGQGLRLIYYSQIVNDFQKGDIAEGYSVSREKKESFPLTVTSAQKNPTAFYLCASSLTGTGNLYGYTFGSGTRLTVV.